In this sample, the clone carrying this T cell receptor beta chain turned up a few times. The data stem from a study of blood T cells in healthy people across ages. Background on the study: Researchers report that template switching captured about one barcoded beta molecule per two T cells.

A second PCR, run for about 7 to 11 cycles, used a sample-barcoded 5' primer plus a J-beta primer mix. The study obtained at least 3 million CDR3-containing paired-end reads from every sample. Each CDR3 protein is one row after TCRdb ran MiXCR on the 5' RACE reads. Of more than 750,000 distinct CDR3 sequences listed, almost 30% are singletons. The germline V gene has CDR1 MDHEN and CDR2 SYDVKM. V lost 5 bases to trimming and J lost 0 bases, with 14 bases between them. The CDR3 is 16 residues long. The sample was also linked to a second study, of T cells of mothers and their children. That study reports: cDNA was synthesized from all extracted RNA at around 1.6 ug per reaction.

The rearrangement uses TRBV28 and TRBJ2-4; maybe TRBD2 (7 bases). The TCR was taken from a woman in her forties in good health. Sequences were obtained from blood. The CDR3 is CASSLGGAGAKNIQYF. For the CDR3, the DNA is TGTGCCAGCAGTCTGGGGGGGGCCGGAGCCAAAAACATTCAGTACTTC.